This T cell receptor beta chain is from a study of shared clonotypes between healthy human individuals. The CDR3 spans 14 residues. V gave up 6 bases and J gave up 2 bases, with 11 bases separating them. Germline V gene data show CDR1 as MDHEN and CDR2 as SYDVKM. Measured with immunoSEQ multiplex PCR; TCRdb has only the in-frame clones, and not every one. The data show 2 million to 2.5 million clones, roughly 95% seen once. This chain uses TRBV28 with TRBJ1-5; D call uncertain. The sequenced sample was naive CD4+ T cells sorted from blood. Subset denoted: CD45RA+ positively selected. The sequence derives from a man between 18 and 29 years old in good health. This CDR3 reads CASRATFGNQPQHF. CDR3 DNA sequence: TGTGCCAGCAGGGCGACTTTCGGCAATCAGCCCCAGCATTTT.